The rows below give T cell receptor beta chains drawn from one sample of a study. MiXCR, run by TCRdb on the RT-PCR reads, gives a single entry per CDR3 protein. This sample has about 680,000 distinct CDR3 sequences, with about 14% found just once. The material sequenced was memory CD4+ T cells from blood. The origin of the receptors is a female donor in good health, serving as a healthy control. Each CDR3 is given with its conserved first and last residue. Each record gives: clone size, J gene, V gene, D gene, CDR3 DNA, CDR3 protein. The D gene is left open where the match is weak. Some rows mark clone size as missing; the rest say once, few, many or name a class of expanded clone.

few | TRBJ2-5 | TRBV6-1 | TRBD1 | TGTGCCAGCATGAGGCAGGGGGCGTGGGAGACCCAGTACTTC | CASMRQGAWETQYF
few | TRBJ1-5 | TRBV6-2/TRBV6-3 | TRBD1 | TGTGCCAGCAGAGATACGGGACAGATCAGTCAGCCCCAGCATTTT | CASRDTGQISQPQHF
many | TRBJ2-5 | TRBV20-1 | . | TGCAGTGCAAGGCCCCCGACACAAGAGACCCAGTACTTC | CSARPPTQETQYF
many | TRBJ1-2 | TRBV29-1 | . | TGCAGCGCCGAGGTGGGAGCAGGGCGACATGGCTACACCTTC | CSAEVGAGRHGYTF
few | TRBJ1-5 | TRBV4-1 | . | TGCGCCAGCAGCCAACCGCAGGGGAATGGTCAGCCCCAGCATTTT | CASSQPQGNGQPQHF
few | TRBJ2-7 | TRBV20-1 | TRBD2 | TGCAGTGCGGCGAGGCAAGCTAGCGGGAGAGGCGAGCAGTACTTC | CSAARQASGRGEQYF
few | TRBJ1-5 | TRBV7-2 | . | TGTGCCAGCAGCTGGGCTAATCAGCCCCAGCATTTT | CASSWANQPQHF
many | TRBJ1-1 | TRBV7-2 | . | TGTGCCAGCAGCTTAGGATGGTTGAACACTGAAGCTTTCTTT | CASSLGWLNTEAFF
. | TRBJ2-5 | TRBV24-1 | . | TGTGCCACCAGTGATAATCCTCGGGGGATGCAAGAGACCCAGTACTTC | CATSDNPRGMQETQYF
. | TRBJ1-4 | TRBV2 | . | TGTGCCAGCAGTGACGACCTAACTAATGAAAAACTGTTTTTT | CASSDDLTNEKLFF
. | TRBJ2-6 | TRBV7-6 | . | TGTGCCAGCAGCTTAGAACGGGGGGCCAACGTCCTGACTTTC | CASSLERGANVLTF
. | TRBJ2-1 | TRBV6-6 | TRBD2 | TGTGCCAGCAGTTCGACTAGCGTAATATACAATGAGCAGTTCTTC | CASSSTSVIYNEQFF
few | TRBJ2-3 | TRBV28 | TRBD1 | TGTGCCAGCAGTGTGGCAGGACAGGGTACGCAGTATTTT | CASSVAGQGTQYF
few | TRBJ1-5 | TRBV10-3 | . | TGTGCCTCGACAGGTTCACGGGATAGCAATCAGCCCCAGCATTTT | CASTGSRDSNQPQHF
many | TRBJ1-5 | TRBV10-2 | . | TGCGCCAGCAACGGACAGTTCAATCAGCCCCAGCATTTT | CASNGQFNQPQHF
many | TRBJ1-3 | TRBV7-2 | . | TGTGCCAGCAGCCCCCCCCGGGGTCGTGGGGGAAACACCATATATTTT | CASSPPRGRGGNTIYF
many | TRBJ2-3 | TRBV20-1 | . | TGCAGTGCCCCGCGAGGCCTTTGGTCTGATACGCAGTATTTT | CSAPRGLWSDTQYF
. | TRBJ2-3 | TRBV27 | . | TGTGCCAACAGTTTTGAGCTAGCGGATACGCAGTATTTT | CANSFELADTQYF
. | TRBJ2-3 | TRBV6-6 | . | TGTGCCAGTGCTGGTGGGCCTAGCACAGATACGCAGTATTTT | CASAGGPSTDTQYF
many | TRBJ1-4 | TRBV7-2 | . | TGTGCCAGCAGCCGTGCTACTAATGAAAAACTGTTTTTT | CASSRATNEKLFF
many | TRBJ2-1 | TRBV24-1 | TRBD2 | TGTGCCACCAGTGATCATCCGGGACTAGTAAAGGACAATGAGCAGTTCTTC | CATSDHPGLVKDNEQFF
. | TRBJ2-3 | TRBV20-1 | . | TGCAGTGCTAGAGATGCGGGGGCCGGCACAGATACGCAGTATTTT | CSARDAGAGTDTQYF
few | TRBJ1-6 | TRBV28 | . | TGTGCCAGCAGTTCACCCGGACAGTTCTATAATTCACCCCTCCACTTT | CASSSPGQFYNSPLHF
. | TRBJ2-5 | TRBV7-8 | TRBD2 | TGTGCCAGCAGCTCCGGGGGGGGACTAGCGGGATTTCGGTCAGAGACCCAGTACTTC | CASSSGGGLAGFRSETQYF
. | TRBJ1-5 | TRBV15 | TRBD1 | TGTGCCACCAGCAGAGGAGACAGGGGAGGGCAGCCCCAGCATTTT | CATSRGDRGGQPQHF
many | TRBJ2-7 | TRBV20-1 | . | TGCAGTGCTATCCATAGCGGAGGGGCCTACGAGCAGTACTTC | CSAIHSGGAYEQYF
many | TRBJ2-2 | TRBV29-1 | TRBD1 | TGCAGCGCCCGGACAGGGGGCGTCGGGGAGCTGTTTTTT | CSARTGGVGELFF
. | TRBJ2-7 | TRBV30 | . | TGTGCCTGCCGACAGTTTTACGAGCAGTACTTC | CACRQFYEQYF
. | TRBJ2-2 | TRBV7-2 | . | TGTGCCAGCAGCTTAGATGGGGCAGGTACCGGGGAGCTGTTTTTT | CASSLDGAGTGELFF
. | TRBJ1-1 | TRBV7-9 | TRBD1 | TGTGCCAGCAGCGCACAGACAGGGACCGAAGCTTTCTTT | CASSAQTGTEAFF
. | TRBJ2-1 | TRBV10-3 | TRBD2 | TGTGCCACTTACGGGACTAGCGGGGACAATGAGCAGTTCTTC | CATYGTSGDNEQFF
. | TRBJ2-2 | TRBV12-3/TRBV12-4 | TRBD1 | TGTGCCAGCAGTTTAAGGGGGCCGGAGCTGTTTTTT | CASSLRGPELFF
. | TRBJ2-5 | TRBV27 | . | TGTGCCAGCAAGTCGGGAAACCAAGAGACCCAGTACTTC | CASKSGNQETQYF
many | TRBJ2-7 | TRBV4-3 | TRBD1 | TGCGCCAGCAGCCACCTAACGGGACAGGGCAGTAGGGAGCAGTACTTC | CASSHLTGQGSREQYF
many | TRBJ2-5 | TRBV11-2 | . | TGTGCCAGCAGCTTAGCTGGGGGCGTAGGGCAGACCCAGTACTTC | CASSLAGGVGQTQYF
many | TRBJ1-5 | TRBV27 | . | TGTGCCAGCAGTTTAGACGGGAGGGACAATCAGCCCCAGCATTTT | CASSLDGRDNQPQHF
many | TRBJ1-5 | TRBV6-5 | . | TGTGCCAGCCGGCTGGGGGGCCAGAGTCAGCCCCAGCATTTT | CASRLGGQSQPQHF
. | TRBJ1-1 | TRBV4-2 | . | TGTGCCAGCAGCCATGAAACCGGGTTGAACACTGAAGCTTTCTTT | CASSHETGLNTEAFF
many | TRBJ2-1 | TRBV4-2 | TRBD1 | TGTGCCAGCAGCCAGGGACAGGGAACGAATGAGCAGTTCTTC | CASSQGQGTNEQFF
many | TRBJ2-5 | TRBV20-1 | . | TGCAGTGCTATCGGGGTCCACCAGACCCAGTACTTC | CSAIGVHQTQYF
few | TRBJ2-1 | TRBV11-2 | TRBD2 | TGTGCCAGCAGTCCGGAATTGGGGCGGGGGGCCTACAATGAGCAGTTCTTC | CASSPELGRGAYNEQFF
few | TRBJ2-7 | TRBV20-1 | TRBD1 | TGCAGTGCCGGGACAGGGGATTCCTACGAGCAGTACTTC | CSAGTGDSYEQYF
few | TRBJ2-1 | TRBV5-1 | TRBD2 | TGCGCCAGCAGCTCACAAAGCGGGATTGCGTACAATGAGCAGTTCTTC | CASSSQSGIAYNEQFF
. | TRBJ1-5 | TRBV20-1 | TRBD1 | TGCAGTGCTAGAGCCAGGGGGGCTCTTGATAAGCCCCAGCATTTT | CSARARGALDKPQHF
. | TRBJ1-1 | TRBV20-1 | . | TGCAGTGCTAGTGGGCTAGCGGGAAACACTGAAGCTTTCTTT | CSASGLAGNTEAFF
. | TRBJ2-3 | TRBV7-2 | . | TGTGCCAGCAGCGCGGACGGGGGGCCCACAGATACGCAGTATTTT | CASSADGGPTDTQYF
many | TRBJ2-1 | TRBV12-3/TRBV12-4 | TRBD2 | TGTGCCAGCAGTTTACTAGCGGGAGGCCCCCTCTCCTACAATGAGCAGTTCTTC | CASSLLAGGPLSYNEQFF
few | TRBJ1-1 | TRBV7-9 | TRBD1 | TGTGCCAGCAGCATCGGACAGGGTAGGTCGGAAGCTTTCTTT | CASSIGQGRSEAFF
many | TRBJ2-1 | TRBV4-3 | TRBD2 | TGCGCCAGCAGCCAAGATCAGGGGACTAGCCTTACGCAGTTCTTC | CASSQDQGTSLTQFF